The clone carrying this T cell receptor beta chain was counted ten times or more. Its cognate antigen is unknown. Investigators amplified TCR beta CDR3 regions from RNA transcripts. Amplification began with first-round RT-PCR using HTBI primers, then second-round multiplex PCR was performed. Each CDR3 protein gets one entry after TCRdb re-called the multiplex PCR reads with MiXCR. The profile shows more than 300,000 distinct CDR3 sequences, 15% of them singletons. The sample belongs to a study of Graves' ophthalmopathy and Graves' hyperthyroidism. Germline V gives CDR1 SNHLY, CDR2 FYNNEI. Trimming pared 4 bases from V and 0 bases from J, leaving 4 bases between. The CDR3 runs to 13 residues. Each diagnosis was determined on the basis of clinical symptoms, serum thyroxine, TRAb, thyroid ultrasound and orbital computed tomography. 10 ml of fresh blood yielded the PBMCs by density gradient. Study-level results: Most expanded clonotypes from thyroid (those above 0.001 frequency) were also found in blood.

This clonotype was sampled from a woman younger than 30 with stable Graves' hyperthyroidism. What was sequenced was peripheral blood. V gene TRBV2 combines with J gene TRBJ1-5; D gene ambiguous. The CDR3 DNA is TGTGCCAGCAGTGTCTATAGCAATCAGCCCCAGCATTTT. The encoded protein is CASSVYSNQPQHF. The variable domain in full, with the rest retrieved from reference TRBV2 and TRBJ1-5, is EPEVTQTPSHQVTQMGQEVILRCVPISNHLYFYWYRQILGQKVEFLVSFYNNEISEKSEIFDDQFSVERPDGSNFTLKIRSTKLEDSAMYFCASSVYSNQPQHFGDGTRLSIL.